A selection of T cell receptor beta chains follows, all from one sample in a study of lymphopenia after photon versus proton radiotherapy. The data were produced by immunoSEQ multiplex PCR, yet TCRdb's version contains in-frame clones alone and is incomplete. The table shows about 16,000 clones, with approximately 90% occurring only once. The sample in question was peripheral blood, obtained from a patient treated with proton-based radiotherapy. The receptor set was obtained from a woman aged 55-70 years with cholangiocarcinoma. Some clones in this sample may be carry-over from other donors' samples. The CDR3 runs from the conserved cysteine through the conserved F or W. Each record gives: D gene, clone size, J gene, V gene, CDR3 protein, CDR3 DNA. A D gene is named only where the DNA matches it firmly. The size field is filled for only some rows; it gives once, few, many or a size class.

d_gene: TRBD1
abundance: few
j_gene: TRBJ1-4
v_gene: TRBV4-3
CDR3aa: CASSQDGQGGREKLFF
CDR3nt: TGCGCCAGCAGCCAAGACGGACAGGGGGGTCGGGAAAAACTGTTTTTT

d_gene: TRBD1
abundance: -
j_gene: TRBJ1-5
v_gene: TRBV5-1
CDR3aa: CASNSGPWIRRSGRDSSNQPQHF
CDR3nt: TGCGCCAGCAATTCCGGCCCTTGGATTAGACGGTCAGGGCGGGACAGTAGCAATCAGCCCCAGCATTTT

d_gene: TRBD1
abundance: -
j_gene: TRBJ1-2
v_gene: TRBV5-1
CDR3aa: CASSLATGVDGYTF
CDR3nt: TGCGCCAGCAGCTTGGCTACAGGGGTAGACGGCTACACCTTC

d_gene: -
abundance: -
j_gene: TRBJ2-5
v_gene: TRBV2
CDR3aa: CASSEGVQGQETQYF
CDR3nt: TGTGCCAGCAGTGAAGGGGTACAGGGTCAAGAGACCCAGTACTTC

d_gene: TRBD1
abundance: -
j_gene: TRBJ2-5
v_gene: TRBV5-1
CDR3aa: CASSWSGTGEETQYF
CDR3nt: TGCGCCAGCAGCTGGTCCGGGACAGGGGAAGAGACCCAGTACTTC

d_gene: -
abundance: -
j_gene: TRBJ2-7
v_gene: TRBV11-2
CDR3aa: CASSLKGTYYEQYF
CDR3nt: TGTGCCAGCAGCTTGAAAGGGACCTACTACGAGCAGTACTTC

d_gene: -
abundance: -
j_gene: TRBJ2-7
v_gene: TRBV5-6
CDR3aa: CASRETPTGPYEQYF
CDR3nt: TGTGCCAGCAGGGAAACGCCCACAGGGCCCTACGAGCAGTACTTC

d_gene: -
abundance: -
j_gene: TRBJ1-2
v_gene: TRBV5-1
CDR3aa: CASSFNRDYGYTF
CDR3nt: TGCGCCAGCAGCTTCAACAGGGACTATGGCTACACCTTC

d_gene: TRBD1
abundance: -
j_gene: TRBJ1-2
v_gene: TRBV5-4
CDR3aa: CASSQTGTGVNGYTF
CDR3nt: TGTGCCAGCAGCCAAACCGGGACAGGGGTCAATGGCTACACCTTC

d_gene: -
abundance: medium-sized
j_gene: TRBJ2-2
v_gene: TRBV7-6
CDR3aa: CASSSESGELFF
CDR3nt: TGTGCCAGCAGCTCAGAGTCCGGGGAGCTGTTTTTT

d_gene: -
abundance: -
j_gene: TRBJ2-3
v_gene: TRBV6-5
CDR3aa: CASSPRGGDTQYF
CDR3nt: TGTGCCAGCAGCCCAAGAGGGGGAGATACGCAGTATTTT

d_gene: -
abundance: -
j_gene: TRBJ1-6
v_gene: TRBV30
CDR3aa: CAWSVLVGSPLHF
CDR3nt: TGTGCCTGGAGTGTACTGGTGGGTTCACCCCTCCACTTT

d_gene: -
abundance: -
j_gene: TRBJ2-2
v_gene: TRBV5-1
CDR3aa: CASSFIYPGTGELFF
CDR3nt: TGCGCCAGCAGCTTCATATATCCAGGCACCGGGGAGCTGTTTTTT

d_gene: TRBD1
abundance: -
j_gene: TRBJ2-4
v_gene: TRBV7-2
CDR3aa: CASSWGTGGNFGKNIQYF
CDR3nt: TGTGCCAGCAGCTGGGGGACAGGGGGGAATTTTGGTAAAAACATTCAGTACTTC

d_gene: -
abundance: -
j_gene: TRBJ1-4
v_gene: TRBV4-1
CDR3aa: CASSPIREKLFF
CDR3nt: TGCGCCAGCAGCCCAATAAGGGAAAAACTGTTTTTT

d_gene: -
abundance: -
j_gene: TRBJ1-3
v_gene: TRBV2
CDR3aa: CASRKTDSGNTIYF
CDR3nt: TGTGCCAGCAGGAAGACAGACTCTGGAAACACCATATATTTT

d_gene: TRBD1
abundance: few
j_gene: TRBJ1-2
v_gene: TRBV6-5
CDR3aa: CASSPGGGGYGYTF
CDR3nt: TGTGCCAGCAGTCCAGGGGGAGGAGGGTATGGCTACACCTTC

d_gene: -
abundance: -
j_gene: TRBJ1-1
v_gene: TRBV4-3
CDR3aa: CASSQDPVQGGTEAFF
CDR3nt: TGCGCCAGCAGCCAAGATCCAGTGCAGGGCGGAACTGAAGCTTTCTTT

d_gene: -
abundance: -
j_gene: TRBJ1-1
v_gene: TRBV6-6
CDR3aa: CASSHPGHLNTEAFF
CDR3nt: TGTGCCAGCAGTCACCCCGGACACCTGAACACTGAAGCTTTCTTT

d_gene: TRBD1
abundance: -
j_gene: TRBJ2-7
v_gene: TRBV4-2
CDR3aa: CASSQDFGQGSNYEQYF
CDR3nt: TGTGCCAGCAGCCAAGATTTTGGACAGGGTTCTAACTACGAGCAGTACTTC

d_gene: -
abundance: -
j_gene: TRBJ2-7
v_gene: TRBV7-9
CDR3aa: CASSLTDRPTVLGQYF
CDR3nt: TGTGCCAGCAGCTTAACCGACCGACCTACTGTCTTAGGGCAGTACTTC

d_gene: TRBD1
abundance: -
j_gene: TRBJ2-6
v_gene: TRBV5-4
CDR3aa: CASSLGGLVSSGANVLTF
CDR3nt: TGTGCCAGCAGCTTAGGGGGCCTGGTCTCCTCTGGGGCCAACGTCCTGACTTTC

d_gene: -
abundance: -
j_gene: TRBJ2-1
v_gene: TRBV9
CDR3aa: CASSVGYGISNEQFF
CDR3nt: TGTGCCAGCAGCGTAGGTTATGGGATATCAAATGAGCAGTTCTTC

d_gene: TRBD1
abundance: -
j_gene: TRBJ2-3
v_gene: TRBV7-3
CDR3aa: CASSLGTGPDTQYF
CDR3nt: TGTGCCAGCAGCTTAGGGACAGGGCCCGATACGCAGTATTTT

d_gene: -
abundance: many
j_gene: TRBJ1-5
v_gene: TRBV2
CDR3aa: CASTPTVIYSNQPQHF
CDR3nt: TGTGCCAGCACCCCGACAGTGATATATAGCAATCAGCCCCAGCATTTT